This T cell receptor beta chain was identified during a study of blood T cells in healthy people across ages. All donors came from Russia, were Caucasian and healthy, and spanned ages roughly 6 to 100. Researchers report isolating at least 7 million PBMCs per sample. Combining a sample-barcoded 5' primer with a J-beta primer mix, a second PCR ran for about 7 to 11 cycles. TCRdb re-called the 5' RACE reads through MiXCR, storing one row per CDR3 protein. The sample contains 910,000 or so distinct CDR3 sequences, 45% to 60% of which appear only once. With respect to this clonotype: The antigen is undetermined.

The study's findings and limits: The recorded TCR beta diversity per million T cells decreased in a roughly linear manner with age.

The clonotype was recovered from a woman aged 55-75 years in good health. Material for sequencing was blood.

The CDR3 DNA is TGTGCCAGCAGCTTAAGCGGGCTAGCGGGAATCACAGATACGCAGTATTTT. The encoded protein is CASSLSGLAGITDTQYF. The chain combines TRBV7-8 with TRBJ2-3, with TRBD2 matching 9 bases. Per germline, CDR1 SGHVS and CDR2 FQNEAQ. The length of the CDR3 is 17 residues. The V and J ends lost 2 bases and 2 bases, in that order; junction bases with no gene match: 8.